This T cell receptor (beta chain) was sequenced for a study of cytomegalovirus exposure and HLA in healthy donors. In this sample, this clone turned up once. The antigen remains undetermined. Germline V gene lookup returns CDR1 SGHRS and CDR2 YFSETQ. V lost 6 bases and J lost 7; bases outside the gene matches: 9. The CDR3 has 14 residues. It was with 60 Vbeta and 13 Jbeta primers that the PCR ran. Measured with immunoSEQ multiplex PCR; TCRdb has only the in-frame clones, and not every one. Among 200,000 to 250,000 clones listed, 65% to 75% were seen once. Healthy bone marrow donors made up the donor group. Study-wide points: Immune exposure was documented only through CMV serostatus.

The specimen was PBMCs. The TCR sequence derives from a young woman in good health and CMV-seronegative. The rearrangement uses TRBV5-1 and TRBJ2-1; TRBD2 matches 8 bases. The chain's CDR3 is CASTLAAPGNEQFF. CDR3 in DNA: TGCGCCAGCACACTAGCGGCCCCGGGGAATGAGCAGTTCTTC.